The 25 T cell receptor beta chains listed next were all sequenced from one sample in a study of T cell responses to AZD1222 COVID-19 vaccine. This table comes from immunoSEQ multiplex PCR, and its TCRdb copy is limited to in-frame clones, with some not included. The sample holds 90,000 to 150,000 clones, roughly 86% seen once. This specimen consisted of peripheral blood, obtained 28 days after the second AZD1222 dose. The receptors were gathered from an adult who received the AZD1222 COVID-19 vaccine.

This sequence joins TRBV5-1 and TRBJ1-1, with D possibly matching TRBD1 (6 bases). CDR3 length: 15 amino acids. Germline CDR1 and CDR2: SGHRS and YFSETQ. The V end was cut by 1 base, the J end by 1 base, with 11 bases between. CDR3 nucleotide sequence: TGCGCCAGCAGCTTGACTACAGGGCGGAACACTGAAGCTTTCTTT. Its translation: CASSLTTGRNTEAFF.

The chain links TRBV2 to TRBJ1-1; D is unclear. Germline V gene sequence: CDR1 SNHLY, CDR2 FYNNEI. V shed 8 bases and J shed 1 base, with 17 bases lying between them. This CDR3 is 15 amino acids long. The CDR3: CASGLARLGNTEAFF. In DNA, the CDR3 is TGTGCCAGCGGACTAGCTCGGTTGGGGAACACTGAAGCTTTCTTT.

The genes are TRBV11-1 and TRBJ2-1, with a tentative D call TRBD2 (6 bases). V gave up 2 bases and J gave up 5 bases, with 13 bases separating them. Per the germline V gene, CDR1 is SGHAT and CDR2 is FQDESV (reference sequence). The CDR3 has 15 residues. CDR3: CASSLQGGGHNEQFF. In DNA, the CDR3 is TGTGCCAGCAGCTTACAGGGAGGCGGCCACAATGAGCAGTTCTTC.

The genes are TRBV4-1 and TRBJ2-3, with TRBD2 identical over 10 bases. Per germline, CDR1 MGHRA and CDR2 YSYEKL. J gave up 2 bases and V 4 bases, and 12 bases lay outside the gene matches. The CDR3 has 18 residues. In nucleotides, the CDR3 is TGCGCCAGCAGCCGAGGAGGAATAGCGGGGGGAAACACAGATACGCAGTATTTT. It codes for CASSRGGIAGGNTDTQYF.

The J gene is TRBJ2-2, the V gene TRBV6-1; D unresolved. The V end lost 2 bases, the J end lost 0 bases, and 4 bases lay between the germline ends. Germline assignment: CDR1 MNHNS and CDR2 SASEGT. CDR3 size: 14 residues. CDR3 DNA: TGTGCCAGCAGTGAACTTGCGAACACCGGGGAGCTGTTTTTT. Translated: CASSELANTGELFF.

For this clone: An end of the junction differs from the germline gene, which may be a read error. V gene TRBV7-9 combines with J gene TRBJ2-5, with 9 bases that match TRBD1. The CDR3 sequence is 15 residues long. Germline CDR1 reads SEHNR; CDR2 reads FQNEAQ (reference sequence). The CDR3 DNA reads TGTGCCAGCAGCTTAGGGGACAGGGCCCAAGGGACCCAGTACTTC. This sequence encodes CASSLGDRAQGTQYF.

The CDR3 bases are TGTGCCAGCAGCGTATCTCAGCGGGGGGGCCGAGAGACCCAGTACTTC. Translated: CASSVSQRGGRETQYF. This chain uses TRBV9 with TRBJ2-5; 10 nucleotides align to TRBD2. The CDR3 has 16 amino acids. CDR1 and CDR2 from the germline V gene are SGDLS and YYNGEE. V dropped 1 base and J dropped 4; count of bases not matched to a gene: 7. Full variable domain (rest looked up from reference TRBV9 and TRBJ2-5): DSGVTQTPKHLITATGQRVTLRCSPRSGDLSVYWYQQSLDQGLQFLIQYYNGEERAKGNILERFSAQQFPDLHSELNLSSLELGDSALYFCASSVSQRGGRETQYFGPGTRLLVL.

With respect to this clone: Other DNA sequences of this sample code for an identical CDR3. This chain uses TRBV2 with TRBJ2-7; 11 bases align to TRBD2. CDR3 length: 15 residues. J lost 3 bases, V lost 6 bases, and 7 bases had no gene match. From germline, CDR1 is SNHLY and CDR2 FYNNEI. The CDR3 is CASSQTSGRSYEQYF. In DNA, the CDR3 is TGTGCCAGCAGCCAAACTAGCGGGAGAAGCTACGAGCAGTACTTC.

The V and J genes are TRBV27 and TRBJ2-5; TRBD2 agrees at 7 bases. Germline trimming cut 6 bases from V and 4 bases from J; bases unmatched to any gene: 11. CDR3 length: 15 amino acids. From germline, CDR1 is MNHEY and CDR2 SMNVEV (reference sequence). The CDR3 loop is CASSLGGLDGETQYF. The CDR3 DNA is TGTGCCAGCAGCTTGGGGGGGTTGGACGGAGAGACCCAGTACTTC.

The CDR3 region has the DNA TGTGCCTGGAGTCTTCTCGGCGGACTTGTGACCTACGAGCAGTACTTC. Amino acid sequence: CAWSLLGGLVTYEQYF. The V gene is TRBV30, the J gene TRBJ2-7; possible D gene TRBD2, 5 bases. The germline V gene has CDR1 GTSNPN and CDR2 SVGIG (reference sequence). Trimming pared 2 bases from V and 2 bases from J, leaving 19 bases between. This CDR3 spans 16 amino acids.

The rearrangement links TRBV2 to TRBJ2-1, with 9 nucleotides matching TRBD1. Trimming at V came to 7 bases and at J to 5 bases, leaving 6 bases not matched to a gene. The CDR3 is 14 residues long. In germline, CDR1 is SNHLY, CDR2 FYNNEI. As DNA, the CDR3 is TGTGCCAGCAATGGACAGGGGAATGACAATGAGCAGTTCTTC. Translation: CASNGQGNDNEQFF.

This CDR3 reads CASSRGRQNIQYF. Here the CDR3 DNA reads TGTGCCAGCAGTCGGGGGAGGCAAAACATTCAGTACTTC. The chain joins TRBV6-5 to TRBJ2-4; D is possibly TRBD2 (6 bases). CDR3 length: 13 residues. Germline V gene data show CDR1 as MNHEY and CDR2 as SVGAGI. V lost 5 bases and J lost 5, with 10 bases in between.

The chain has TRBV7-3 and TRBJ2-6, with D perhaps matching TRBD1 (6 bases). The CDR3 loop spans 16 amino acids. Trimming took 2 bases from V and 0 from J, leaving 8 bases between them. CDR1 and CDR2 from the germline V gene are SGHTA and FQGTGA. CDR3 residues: CASSLGGGSGANVLTF. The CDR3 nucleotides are TGTGCCAGCAGCTTAGGGGGCGGCTCTGGGGCCAACGTCCTGACTTTC.

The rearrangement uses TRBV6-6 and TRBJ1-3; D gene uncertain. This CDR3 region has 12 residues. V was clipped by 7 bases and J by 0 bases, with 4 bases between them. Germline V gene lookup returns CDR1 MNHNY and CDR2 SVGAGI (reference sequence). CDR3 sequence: CASTNSGNTIYF. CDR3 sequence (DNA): TGTGCCAGCACCAACTCTGGAAACACCATATATTTT.

CDR3 residues: CASRHLSRDTEAFF. The CDR3 nucleotides are TGTGCCAGCAGGCATTTAAGCAGGGACACTGAAGCTTTCTTT. V is TRBV3-1 (or the pseudogene TRBV3-2) and J is TRBJ1-1; TRBD1 might be the D (5 bases). The CDR3 has 14 amino acids. Germline-derived CDR1 and CDR2 are LGHDT and YNNKEL (reference sequence). V was trimmed by 6 bases and J by 3 bases, leaving 14 bases between them.

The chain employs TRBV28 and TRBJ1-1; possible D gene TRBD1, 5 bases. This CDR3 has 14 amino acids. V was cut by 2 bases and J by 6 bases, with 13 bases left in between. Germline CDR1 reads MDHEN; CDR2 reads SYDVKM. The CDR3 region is CASSLAQGLSEAFF. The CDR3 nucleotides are TGTGCCAGCAGTTTAGCCCAGGGTTTATCTGAAGCTTTCTTT.

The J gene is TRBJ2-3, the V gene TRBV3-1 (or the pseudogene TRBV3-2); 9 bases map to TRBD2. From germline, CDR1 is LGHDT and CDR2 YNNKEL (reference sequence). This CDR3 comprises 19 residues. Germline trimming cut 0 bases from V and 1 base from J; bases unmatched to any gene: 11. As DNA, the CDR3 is TGTGCCAGCAGCCAAGAGTGGTCTAGCGGGACGGCGGGCACAGATACGCAGTATTTT. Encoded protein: CASSQEWSSGTAGTDTQYF.

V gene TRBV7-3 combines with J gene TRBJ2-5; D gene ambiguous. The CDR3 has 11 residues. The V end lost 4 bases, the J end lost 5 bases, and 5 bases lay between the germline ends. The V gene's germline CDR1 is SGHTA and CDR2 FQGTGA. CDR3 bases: TGTGCCAGCAGCTCCGGGGAGACCCAGTACTTC. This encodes CASSSGETQYF.

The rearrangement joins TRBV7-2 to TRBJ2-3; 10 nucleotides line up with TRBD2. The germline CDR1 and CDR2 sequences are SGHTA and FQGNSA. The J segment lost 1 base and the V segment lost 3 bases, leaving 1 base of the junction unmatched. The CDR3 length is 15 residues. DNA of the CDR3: TGTGCCAGCAGCTTCCTAGCGGGGGGCACAGATACGCAGTATTTT. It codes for CASSFLAGGTDTQYF.

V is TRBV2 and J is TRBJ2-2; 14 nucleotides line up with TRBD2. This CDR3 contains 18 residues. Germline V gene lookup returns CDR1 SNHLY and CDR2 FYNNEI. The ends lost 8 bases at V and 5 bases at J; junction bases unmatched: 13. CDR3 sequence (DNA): TGTGCCAGCCGGAGATCGACTAGCGGGAGGGCCAGAACCGGGGAGCTGTTTTTT. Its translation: CASRRSTSGRARTGELFF.

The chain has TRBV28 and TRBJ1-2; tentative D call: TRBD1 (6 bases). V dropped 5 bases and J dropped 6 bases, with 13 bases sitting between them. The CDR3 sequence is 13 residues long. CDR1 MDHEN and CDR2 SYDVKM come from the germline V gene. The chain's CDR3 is CASSQQGRDGYTF. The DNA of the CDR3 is TGTGCCAGCAGTCAACAGGGAAGAGATGGCTACACCTTC.

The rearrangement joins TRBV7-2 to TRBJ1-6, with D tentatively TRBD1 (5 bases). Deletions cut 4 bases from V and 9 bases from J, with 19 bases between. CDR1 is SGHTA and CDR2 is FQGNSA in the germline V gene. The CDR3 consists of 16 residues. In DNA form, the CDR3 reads TGTGCCAGCAGCTCGACTCCGGGACCGGGGACTTCACCCCTCCACTTT. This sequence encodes CASSSTPGPGTSPLHF. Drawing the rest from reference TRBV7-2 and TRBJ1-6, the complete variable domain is GAGVSQSPSNKVTEKGKDVELRCDPISGHTALYWYRQSLGQGLEFLIYFQGNSAPDKSGLPSDRFSAERTGGSVSTLTIQRTQQEDSAVYLCASSSTPGPGTSPLHFGNGTRLTVT.

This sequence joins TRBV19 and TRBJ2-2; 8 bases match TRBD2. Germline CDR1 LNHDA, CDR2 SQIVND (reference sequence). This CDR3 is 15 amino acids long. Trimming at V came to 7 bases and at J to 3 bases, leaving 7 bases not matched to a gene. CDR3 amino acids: CASIQASGHTGELFF. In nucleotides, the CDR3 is TGTGCCAGTATCCAGGCTAGCGGGCACACCGGGGAGCTGTTTTTT.

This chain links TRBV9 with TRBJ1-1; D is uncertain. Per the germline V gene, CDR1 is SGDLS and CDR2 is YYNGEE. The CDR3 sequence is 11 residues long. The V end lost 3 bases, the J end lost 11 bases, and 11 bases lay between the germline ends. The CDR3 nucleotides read TGTGCCAGCAGCGGCGTAACGGGGGCTTTCTTT. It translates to CASSGVTGAFF. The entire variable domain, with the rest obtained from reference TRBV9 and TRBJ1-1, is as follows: DSGVTQTPKHLITATGQRVTLRCSPRSGDLSVYWYQQSLDQGLQFLIQYYNGEERAKGNILERFSAQQFPDLHSELNLSSLELGDSALYFCASSGVTGAFFGQGTRLTVV.

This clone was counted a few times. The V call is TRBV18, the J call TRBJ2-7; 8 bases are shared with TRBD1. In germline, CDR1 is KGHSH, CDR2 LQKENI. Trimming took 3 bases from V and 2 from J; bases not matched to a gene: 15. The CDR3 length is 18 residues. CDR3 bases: TGTGCCAGCTCACCCCGATCGCTAGACAGGACAGGGACCTACGAGCAGTACTTC. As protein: CASSPRSLDRTGTYEQYF.